This T cell receptor (beta chain) was sequenced for a study of T cell responses to AZD1222 COVID-19 vaccine. Assay: immunoSEQ multiplex PCR; the TCRdb copy retains only in-frame clones and omits some. This sample has fewer than 150,000 clones, with approximately 90% found just once. V gave up 0 bases and J gave up 8 bases, with 16 bases separating them. Germline loops: CDR1 LNHNV, CDR2 YYDKDF (reference sequence). This CDR3 comprises 15 residues. As regards this clone: The antigen is not known.

General study points: Variant regions that are unmutated are reportedly the target of nearly half of spike-specific TCRs. Among vaccine-associated CD4 TCRs, coverage spanned spike, with dominance at 160-218 and 743-854. Clonal diversity may have been underestimated, and the donors were mostly white British, with more females than males.

Some second doses came at about 4 weeks and others at about 12 weeks; these were pooled. The sequence came from an adult who received the AZD1222 COVID-19 vaccine. The chain couples TRBV15 to TRBJ1-2; D is possibly TRBD1 (5 bases). The starting material was peripheral blood, obtained 28 days after the second AZD1222 dose. CDR3: CATSRETIGVAGYTF. CDR3 DNA: TGTGCCACCAGCAGAGAAACCATAGGGGTCGCGGGCTACACCTTC.